This T cell receptor (beta chain) was sequenced during a study of T cells in Graves' hyperthyroidism and ophthalmopathy. In the study overall: At the time of initial diagnosis and before any treatment, peripheral blood was collected.

What was amplified from RNA transcripts were TCR beta CDR3 regions. The study used the HTBI primer set for a first-round RT-PCR of the TCR CDR3. Each CDR3 protein is one row after TCRdb ran MiXCR on the multiplex PCR reads. The sample records about 600,000 distinct CDR3 sequences, 16% being singletons. Clinical Activity Scores of at least 3, NOSPECS grades of at least 4 and durations under 3 months characterized ophthalmopathy patients. Points on this clonotype: Its antigen is unidentified.

The length of the CDR3 is 15 residues. Germline loops: CDR1 SEHNR, CDR2 FQNEAQ (reference sequence). The ends lost 5 bases at V and 7 bases at J; junction bases unmatched: 13. Study-wide results and limits: Ophthalmopathy was separated from stable hyperthyroidism by a 13 V-J model. Appearing also in blood were most of the thyroid clonotypes expanded above 0.001.

This receptor was obtained from a woman aged 40-49 years with Graves' ophthalmopathy. The chain has TRBV7-9 and TRBJ1-2; 7 positions match TRBD1. Sequenced material: blood. The CDR3 bases are TGTGCCAGCAGCCAGTCGGGACAGCGGCCCACTGGCTACACCTTC. This translates into CASSQSGQRPTGYTF.